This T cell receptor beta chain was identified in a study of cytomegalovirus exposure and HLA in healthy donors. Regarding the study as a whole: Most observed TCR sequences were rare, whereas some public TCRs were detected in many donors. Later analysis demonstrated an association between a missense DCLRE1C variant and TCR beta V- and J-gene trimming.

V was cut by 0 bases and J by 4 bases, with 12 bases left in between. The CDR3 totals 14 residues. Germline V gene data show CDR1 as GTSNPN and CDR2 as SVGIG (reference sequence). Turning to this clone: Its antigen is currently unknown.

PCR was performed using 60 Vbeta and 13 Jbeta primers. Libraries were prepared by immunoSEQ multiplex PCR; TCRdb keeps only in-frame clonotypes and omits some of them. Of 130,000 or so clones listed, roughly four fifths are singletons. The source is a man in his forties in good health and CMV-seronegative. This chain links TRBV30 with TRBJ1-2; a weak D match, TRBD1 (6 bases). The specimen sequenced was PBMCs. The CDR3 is CAWSVKGGGYGYTF. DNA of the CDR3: TGTGCCTGGAGTGTCAAAGGGGGGGGCTATGGCTACACCTTC.